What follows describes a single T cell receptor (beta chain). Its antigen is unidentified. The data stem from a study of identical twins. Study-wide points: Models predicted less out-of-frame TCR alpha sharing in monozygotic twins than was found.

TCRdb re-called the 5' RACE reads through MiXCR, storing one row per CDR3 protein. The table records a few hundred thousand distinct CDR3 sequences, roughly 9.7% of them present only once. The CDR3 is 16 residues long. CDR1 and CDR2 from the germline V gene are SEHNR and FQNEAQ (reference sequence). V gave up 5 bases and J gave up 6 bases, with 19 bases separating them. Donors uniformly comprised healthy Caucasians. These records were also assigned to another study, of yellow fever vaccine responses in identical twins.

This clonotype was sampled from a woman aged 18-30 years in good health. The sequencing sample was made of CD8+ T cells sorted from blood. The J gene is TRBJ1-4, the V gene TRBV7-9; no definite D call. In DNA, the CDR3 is TGTGCCAGCAGCACTCCAGCCGGGCCGCCCCATGAAAAACTGTTTTTT. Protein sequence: CASSTPAGPPHEKLFF.